Shown below are 27 T cell receptor beta chains from a single sample sequenced in a study of blood T cell repertoires in COVID-19 (dated by TCRdb to the early 2020s). Library creation used the immunoSEQ multiplex PCR assay. TCRdb retrieved this table from immuneACCESS and kept in-frame rearrangements only. Not all clones are present; in checked studies, unresolved V genes account for under half, and no reason is known for the remainder. This sample is represented by about 160,000 clones; roughly 90% of them were singletons. About 6.3% of the sample lies in the top ten. Sequenced material: PBMCs or T cells enriched from blood (not recorded which). Receptors originate from a woman in her forties or fifties who had recovered from COVID-19.

CDR3 sequence (DNA): TGTGCCTGGGGGAGGGGGCCCGCTGGAAACACCATATATTTT. This codes for CAWGRGPAGNTIYF. The V gene is TRBV30, the J gene TRBJ1-3; 7 positions match TRBD1. The CDR3 spans 14 residues. Germline loops: CDR1 GTSNPN, CDR2 SVGIG (reference sequence). J lost 2 bases, V lost 5 bases, and 6 bases had no gene match. Full variable domain (outside the CDR3, taken from reference TRBV30 and TRBJ1-3): SQTIHQWPATLVQPVGSPLSLECTVEGTSNPNLYWYRQAAGRGLQLLFYSVGIGQISSEVPQNLSASRPQDRQFILSSKKLLLSDSGFYLCAWGRGPAGNTIYFGEGSWLTVV.

The genes are TRBV2 and TRBJ2-3, with 7 positions matching TRBD2. J was trimmed by 0 bases and V by 3 bases; bases with no gene match: 3. Germline loops: CDR1 SNHLY, CDR2 FYNNEI. The CDR3 loop spans 15 amino acids. The CDR3 DNA is TGTGCCAGCAGTGAGGTGGGGGGGAGCACAGATACGCAGTATTTT. Residues: CASSEVGGSTDTQYF. Looking up the rest from reference TRBV2 and TRBJ2-3 gives the full variable domain: EPEVTQTPSHQVTQMGQEVILRCVPISNHLYFYWYRQILGQKVEFLVSFYNNEISEKSEIFDDQFSVERPDGSNFTLKIRSTKLEDSAMYFCASSEVGGSTDTQYFGPGTRLTVL.

The gene calls are TRBV4-2 and TRBJ2-7; a possible D gene is TRBD2 (6 bases). CDR1 and CDR2 (germline): LGHNA, YNFKEQ. The CDR3 length is 14 residues. V lost 0 bases, J lost 4 bases, and 10 bases lay in between. CDR3 in amino acids: CASSQESRGYEQYF. The CDR3 coding sequence is TGTGCCAGCAGCCAAGAATCCCGGGGGTACGAGCAGTACTTC.

The chain links TRBV14 to TRBJ2-2; TRBD2 is a possible D gene (6 bases). The V end was cut by 1 base, the J end by 1 base, with 10 bases between. CDR3 length equals 16 residues. Germline CDR1 SGHDN, CDR2 FVKESK. The CDR3: CASSQAGVRNTGELFF. As DNA, the CDR3 is TGTGCCAGCAGCCAAGCGGGGGTGCGGAACACCGGGGAGCTGTTTTTT.

V usage is TRBV30 and J usage is TRBJ2-3, with D maybe TRBD2 (6 bases). V lost 2 bases to trimming and J lost 4 bases, with 13 bases between them. Looked up from germline, CDR1 is GTSNPN and CDR2 is SVGIG (reference sequence). This CDR3 comprises 14 residues. The CDR3 sequence: CAWSNGGEADTQYF. Written as DNA, the CDR3 is TGTGCCTGGAGTAATGGTGGGGAGGCAGATACGCAGTATTTT.

The V and J genes are TRBV9 and TRBJ2-1; perhaps TRBD2 as D (6 bases). The V end was cut by 2 bases, the J end by 6 bases, with 15 bases between. The germline V gene encodes CDR1 SGDLS and CDR2 YYNGEE. The length of the CDR3 is 15 residues. In nucleotides, the CDR3 is TGTGCCAGCAGCGTTAGCTCACTAGCTACCAATGAGCAGTTCTTC. Residues: CASSVSSLATNEQFF.

The rearrangement uses TRBV30 and TRBJ2-4, with D possibly TRBD1 on 5 matching bases. V lost 0 bases to trimming and J lost 2 bases, with 8 bases between them. CDR3 length: 14 amino acids. The V gene's germline CDR1 is GTSNPN and CDR2 SVGIG (reference sequence). The CDR3 region has the DNA TGTGCCTGGAGTGTTAGGGGATCCAAAAACATTCAGTACTTC. Translating it yields CAWSVRGSKNIQYF.

This sequence joins TRBV18 and TRBJ2-1; possible D gene TRBD2, 6 bases. The CDR3 spans 14 residues. V dropped 0 bases and J dropped 9 bases, with 12 bases sitting between them. Germline lookup yields CDR1 KGHSH and CDR2 LQKENI. CDR3 region: CASSPPVGGGEQFF. The DNA of the CDR3 is TGTGCCAGCTCACCACCGGTGGGGGGAGGTGAGCAGTTCTTC.

The chain recombines TRBV28 with TRBJ2-4, with D unresolved. Germline loops: CDR1 MDHEN, CDR2 SYDVKM. The length of the CDR3 is 16 residues. V lost 2 bases and J lost 3, with 14 bases in between. CDR3 amino acids: CASSLVSLSNKNIQYF. CDR3 bases: TGTGCCAGCAGTTTAGTCTCCCTAAGTAACAAAAACATTCAGTACTTC.

The chain recombines TRBV7-8 with TRBJ2-3; tentatively, D is TRBD2 (6 bases). The CDR3 is 16 amino acids. Trimming cost V 7 bases and J 0 bases, with 17 bases left between them. Germline CDR1 SGHVS, CDR2 FQNEAQ. CDR3 nucleotide sequence: TGTGCCAGCAATAATTTGGGGGGAACTAGCACAGATACGCAGTATTTT. Translated, it gives CASNNLGGTSTDTQYF.

The gene calls are TRBV7-9 and TRBJ2-7, with 9 nucleotides matching TRBD1. The CDR3 runs to 15 residues. V was clipped by 5 bases and J by 4 bases; unmatched bases: 9. From germline, CDR1 is SEHNR and CDR2 FQNEAQ (reference sequence). The CDR3 bases are TGTGCCAGCAGCGTACCGGGACAGGGTGGTTACGAGCAGTACTTC. This codes for CASSVPGQGGYEQYF.

The chain joins TRBV10-2 to TRBJ2-7, with D perhaps TRBD1 (5 bases). Trimming took 3 bases from V and 2 from J, leaving 11 bases between them. Germline loops: CDR1 WSHSY, CDR2 SAAADI. This CDR3 contains 14 residues. CDR3 nucleotide sequence: TGCGCCAGCAGTGAAGGTTGGGGCGCCTACGAGCAGTACTTC. Translating gives CASSEGWGAYEQYF.

This clone occurred a few times. The CDR3 DNA reads TGTGCCAGCTCACCTGCAGGGTCCGGCTATGGCTACACCTTC. Translation: CASSPAGSGYGYTF. V and J are TRBV18 and TRBJ1-2, with D perhaps TRBD1 (5 bases). The length of the CDR3 is 14 residues. Germline CDR1 KGHSH, CDR2 LQKENI. The V end was cut by 3 bases, the J end by 4 bases, with 12 bases between.

The chain recombines TRBV6-2 or TRBV6-3 with TRBJ1-4; 10 positions agree with TRBD1. Germline values: CDR1 MNHEY, CDR2 SVGEGT. The CDR3 is 15 residues long. V was clipped by 5 bases and J by 6 bases; unmatched bases: 6. In DNA form, the CDR3 reads TGTGCCAGCAGTGATTCCGGGACAGGGGATGAAAAACTGTTTTTT. This encodes CASSDSGTGDEKLFF.

The gene calls are TRBV5-5 and TRBJ2-1, with 9 bases identical to TRBD1. V gave up 4 bases and J gave up 4 bases; unmatched junction bases: 9. Germline V gene lookup returns CDR1 SGHKS and CDR2 YYEKEE (reference sequence). The CDR3 runs to 16 residues. CDR3 nucleotides: TGTGCCAGCAGCCTCCCTACCGGGACAGGGTACAATGAGCAGTTCTTC. It codes for CASSLPTGTGYNEQFF.

This clone was picked up one time. V is TRBV7-2 and J is TRBJ1-3; 10 nucleotides agree with TRBD1. Germline CDR1 and CDR2: SGHTA and FQGNSA. The ends lost 5 bases at V and 8 bases at J; junction bases unmatched: 9. This CDR3 spans 15 amino acids. CDR3 nucleotide sequence: TGTGCCAGCAGCCTTCGACAGGGGGCTGCGGACACCATATATTTT. The encoded protein is CASSLRQGAADTIYF.

The genes are TRBV15 and TRBJ1-5; the match to TRBD1 covers 7 bases. Trimming cost V 8 bases and J 2 bases; bases outside gene matches: 12. This CDR3 has 16 residues. Germline V lookup: CDR1 LNHNV, CDR2 YYDKDF (reference sequence). CDR3 coding DNA: TGTGCCACCGAACTGCCGGGACAGAGAGGCAATCAGCCCCAGCATTTT. Its translation: CATELPGQRGNQPQHF.

This clone has just a few counts. The chain couples TRBV3-1 (or the pseudogene TRBV3-2) to TRBJ2-2, with D perhaps matching TRBD2 (7 bases). The CDR3 is made up of 16 amino acids. The V and J ends lost 5 bases and 3 bases respectively, with 16 bases between them. The V gene's germline CDR1 is LGHDT and CDR2 YNNKEL (reference sequence). This chain's CDR3 is CASSKQGGDYTGELFF. CDR3 nucleotide sequence: TGTGCCAGCAGCAAACAGGGAGGGGACTACACCGGGGAGCTGTTTTTT.

V gene TRBV5-1 combines with J gene TRBJ2-3; the match to TRBD2 covers 10 bases. Per the germline V gene, CDR1 is SGHRS and CDR2 is YFSETQ. This CDR3 is 15 amino acids long. The junction had 3 bases not matched to a gene; V was cut back by 5 bases and J by 0 bases. This CDR3 is CASRLAGTSTDTQYF. The CDR3 region has the DNA TGCGCCAGCAGACTAGCGGGAACTAGCACAGATACGCAGTATTTT.

The V and J genes are TRBV4-3 and TRBJ2-3; 10 nucleotides align to TRBD1. V was clipped by 0 bases and J by 5 bases; unmatched bases: 8. Germline loops: CDR1 LGHNA, CDR2 YSLEER. CDR3 length: 17 amino acids. CDR3 loop: CASSQDWTGGGRDTQYF. The CDR3 nucleotides are TGCGCCAGCAGCCAAGATTGGACAGGGGGAGGAAGAGATACGCAGTATTTT.

The genes are TRBV9 and TRBJ1-5; TRBD1 agrees at 7 bases. CDR3 length: 15 residues. With 1 base clipped from V and 4 bases from J, the junction kept 5 bases outside the gene matches. Germline lookup yields CDR1 SGDLS and CDR2 YYNGEE. CDR3 DNA: TGTGCCAGCAGCGTATATGCAGGGGGAAATCAGCCCCAGCATTTT. It codes for CASSVYAGGNQPQHF.

This clone was seen a few times. The chain recombines TRBV18 with TRBJ1-6; D remains ambiguous. CDR3 size: 13 residues. The germline V and J ends were trimmed by 3 bases and 9 bases, with 9 bases remaining between them. CDR1 is KGHSH and CDR2 is LQKENI in the germline V gene. In DNA form, the CDR3 reads TGTGCCAGCTCACCGGAGGAGGGTTCACCCCTCCACTTT. It specifies CASSPEEGSPLHF.

V and J are TRBV18 and TRBJ1-4; 9 bases map to TRBD1. The CDR3 length is 12 residues. Germline-derived CDR1 and CDR2 are KGHSH and LQKENI. J lost 12 bases, V lost 1 base, and 0 bases had no gene match. In nucleotides, the CDR3 is TGTGCCAGCTCACCACGACAGGGGGAACTGTTTTTT. It specifies CASSPRQGELFF.

This clone was picked up a small number of times. The V call is TRBV7-9, the J call TRBJ1-1, with a tentative D call TRBD1 (5 bases). Germline V gene data show CDR1 as SEHNR and CDR2 as FQNEAQ (reference sequence). The CDR3 sequence is 16 residues long. Between the trimmed V and J ends, which lost 7 bases and 0 bases, there was a span of 18 bases. Written as DNA, the CDR3 is TGTGCCAGCACCCATGGGGGGGGAGTCGTGAACACTGAAGCTTTCTTT. Translation gives CASTHGGGVVNTEAFF.

This sequence joins TRBV9 and TRBJ2-2, with D possibly TRBD2 on 6 matching bases. The CDR3 spans 15 residues. V was shortened by 3 bases and J by 5 bases, with 14 bases between the two germline ends. CDR1 is SGDLS and CDR2 is YYNGEE in the germline V gene. The CDR3 loop is CASSATSSGTGELFF. In DNA, the CDR3 is TGTGCCAGCAGCGCAACTAGCTCGGGGACCGGGGAGCTGTTTTTT.

The rearrangement joins TRBV5-1 to TRBJ1-1, with a possible D match to TRBD1 (6 bases). The CDR3 spans 14 residues. V was pared by 0 bases and J by 8 bases, with 14 bases between. Germline V gene lookup returns CDR1 SGHRS and CDR2 YFSETQ. CDR3 in amino acids: CASSLEWGGSEAFF. CDR3 DNA sequence: TGCGCCAGCAGCTTGGAGTGGGGGGGCTCCGAAGCTTTCTTT.

In its sample, this clone was seen once. This chain uses TRBV7-3 with TRBJ2-1; possibly TRBD2 for D (6 bases). V lost 5 bases and J lost 2, with 16 bases in between. Germline CDR1 and CDR2: SGHTA and FQGTGA. The length of the CDR3 is 16 residues. CDR3 in amino acids: CASSPTSLATYNEQFF. DNA of the CDR3: TGTGCCAGCAGCCCAACCTCCCTAGCGACCTACAATGAGCAGTTCTTC.